The rows below give T cell receptor beta chains drawn from one sample of a study of blood T cell repertoires in COVID-19. The repertoire was sequenced with immunoSEQ multiplex PCR; TCRdb's copy has only in-frame clones and lacks some. The data contain approximately 150,000 clones, about 77% of them singletons. The sample taken for sequencing was peripheral blood. These receptors were obtained from a man aged 55 to 70 with acute or convalescent COVID-19. Each CDR3 is given with its conserved first and last residue. The D gene is left open where the match is weak. Expanded clones are given a class, and other clones once, few, many or no size at all.

TRBJ2-1 - TRBV7-9 - CASSLASSYNEQFF TGTGCCAGCAGCTTAGCCAGCTCCTACAATGAGCAGTTCTTC
TRBJ1-1 TRBD1 TRBV2 - CASSRQGGLNTEAFF TGTGCCAGCAGCCGACAGGGGGGATTGAACACTGAAGCTTTCTTT
TRBJ2-3 TRBD2 TRBV2 few CASRRLAGGTSTDTQYF TGTGCCAGCAGGAGACTAGCGGGAGGAACTAGCACAGATACGCAGTATTTT
TRBJ2-1 - TRBV27 - CASGVPDSLTHNEQFF TGTGCCAGCGGAGTACCCGACAGCCTGACCCACAATGAGCAGTTCTTC
TRBJ2-7 - TRBV10-3 - CAIHTGSDEQYF TGTGCCATCCATACAGGGAGCGACGAGCAGTACTTC
TRBJ2-7 - TRBV5-1 - CASSSTVYEQYF TGCGCCAGCAGCTCGACAGTCTACGAGCAGTACTTC
TRBJ1-6 - TRBV5-1 - CASSTDNSPLHF TGCGCCAGCAGCACAGATAATTCACCCCTCCACTTT
TRBJ2-3 TRBD1 TRBV5-6 - CASSSGQGGNTQYF TGTGCCAGCAGCTCGGGACAGGGGGGCAATACGCAGTATTTT
TRBJ2-3 TRBD1 TRBV28 many CASSPLPGQGAGADTQYF TGTGCCAGCAGTCCCCTCCCAGGACAGGGGGCCGGGGCAGATACGCAGTATTTT
TRBJ2-1 - TRBV27 - CASSLWGGGGQFF TGTGCCAGCAGTTTATGGGGAGGGGGAGGGCAGTTCTTC
TRBJ2-1 TRBD1 TRBV4-1 - CASSYPRQGAYNEQFF TGCGCCAGCAGCTACCCACGACAGGGGGCCTACAATGAGCAGTTCTTC
TRBJ2-1 - TRBV5-6 - CASSLAPYNEQFF TGTGCCAGCAGCTTGGCTCCCTACAATGAGCAGTTCTTC
TRBJ2-1 - TRBV5-6 - CASSLWHEQFF TGTGCCAGCAGCTTGTGGCATGAGCAGTTCTTC
TRBJ2-1 TRBD2 TRBV3-1/TRBV3-2 - CASSQDLREGDEQFF TGTGCCAGCAGCCAAGATCTGCGGGAGGGGGATGAGCAGTTCTTC
TRBJ2-7 - TRBV6-5 - CASSWTENSYEQYF TGTGCCAGCAGCTGGACAGAAAACTCCTACGAGCAGTACTTC
TRBJ2-1 - TRBV4-1 - CASSQDPQPKYNEQFF TGCGCCAGCAGCCAAGATCCACAGCCCAAATACAATGAGCAGTTCTTC
TRBJ1-1 - TRBV4-1 - CASSQYLIYTEAFF TGCGCCAGCAGCCAATACTTGATATACACTGAAGCTTTCTTT
TRBJ2-2 - TRBV29-1 - CSAVSQGGKAGELFF TGCAGCGCGGTCAGTCAGGGTGGGAAAGCCGGGGAGCTGTTTTTT
TRBJ1-1 TRBD1 TRBV5-1 - CASSLDRGSGTEAFF TGCGCCAGCAGCTTGGACAGGGGATCGGGCACTGAAGCTTTCTTT
TRBJ1-1 - TRBV7-6 - CASSSTGGMNTEAFF TGTGCCAGCAGCTCCACGGGGGGTATGAACACTGAAGCTTTCTTT